This T cell receptor beta chain was recorded in a study of shared clonotypes between healthy human individuals. CDR1 and CDR2 (germline): LGHNA, YNFKEQ. The CDR3 runs 17 residues. V trimming: 2 bases; J trimming: 8 bases; junction bases outside the gene matches: 14. TCRdb keeps only in-frame clones here, not all; method: immunoSEQ multiplex PCR. The table shows fewer than 700,000 clones, with roughly 79% occurring only once. This receptor was obtained from a woman between 40 and 50 years old in good health. Some clones in this sample may be carry-over from other donors' samples. Sequenced: PBMCs. The chain combines TRBV4-2 with TRBJ2-1; 8 bases are a match to TRBD2. CDR3 in DNA: TGTGCCAGCAGCCAAACGGGAGGTAGCGGGATGGGCGATGAGCAGTTCTTC. Protein: CASSQTGGSGMGDEQFF.